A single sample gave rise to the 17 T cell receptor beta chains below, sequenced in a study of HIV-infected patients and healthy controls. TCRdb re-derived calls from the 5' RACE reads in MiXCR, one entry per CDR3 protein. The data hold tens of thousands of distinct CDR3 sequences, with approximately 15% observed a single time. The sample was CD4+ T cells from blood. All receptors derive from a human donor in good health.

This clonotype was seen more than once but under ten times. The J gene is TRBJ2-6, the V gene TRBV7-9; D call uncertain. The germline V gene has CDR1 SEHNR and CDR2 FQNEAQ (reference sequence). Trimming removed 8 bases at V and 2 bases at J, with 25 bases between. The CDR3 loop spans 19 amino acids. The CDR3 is CASDRNELLLLPGANVLTF. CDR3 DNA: TGTGCCAGCGACCGTAACGAGCTCCTATTACTGCCTGGGGCCAACGTCCTGACTTTC.

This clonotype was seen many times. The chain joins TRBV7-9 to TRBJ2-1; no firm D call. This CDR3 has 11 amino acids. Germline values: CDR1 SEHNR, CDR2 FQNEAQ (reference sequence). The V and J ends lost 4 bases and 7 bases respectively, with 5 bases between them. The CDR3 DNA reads TGTGCCAGCAGCTCGAGAAATGAGCAGTTCTTC. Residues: CASSSRNEQFF.

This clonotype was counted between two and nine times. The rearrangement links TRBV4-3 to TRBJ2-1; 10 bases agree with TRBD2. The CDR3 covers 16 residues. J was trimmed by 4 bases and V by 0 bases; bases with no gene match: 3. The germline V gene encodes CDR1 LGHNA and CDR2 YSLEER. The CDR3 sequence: CASSQEELAGYNEQFF. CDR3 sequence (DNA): TGCGCCAGCAGCCAAGAGGAACTAGCGGGGTACAATGAGCAGTTCTTC.

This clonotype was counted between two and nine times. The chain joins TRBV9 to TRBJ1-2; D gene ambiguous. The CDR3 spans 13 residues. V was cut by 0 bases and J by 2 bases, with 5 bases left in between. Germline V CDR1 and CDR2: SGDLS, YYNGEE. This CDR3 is CASSVVGNYGYTF. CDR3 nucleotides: TGTGCCAGCAGCGTAGTGGGAAACTATGGCTACACCTTC.

In DNA form, the CDR3 reads TGTGCCTGGAGTTCTTGGGGGTTCTATGGCTACACCTTC. Amino acids: CAWSSWGFYGYTF. The chain recombines TRBV30 with TRBJ1-2; D possibly corresponds to TRBD1 (5 bases). There are 13 residues in the CDR3. V shed 2 bases and J shed 4 bases, with 11 bases lying between them. CDR1 GTSNPN and CDR2 SVGIG come from the germline V gene (reference sequence).

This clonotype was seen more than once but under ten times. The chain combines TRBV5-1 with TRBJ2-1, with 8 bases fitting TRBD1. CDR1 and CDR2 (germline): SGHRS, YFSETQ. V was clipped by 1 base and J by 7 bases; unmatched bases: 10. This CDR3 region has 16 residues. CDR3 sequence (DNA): TGCGCCAGCAGCTTGTTAGTAGGACAGGGTCGTAATGAGCAGTTCTTC. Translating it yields CASSLLVGQGRNEQFF.

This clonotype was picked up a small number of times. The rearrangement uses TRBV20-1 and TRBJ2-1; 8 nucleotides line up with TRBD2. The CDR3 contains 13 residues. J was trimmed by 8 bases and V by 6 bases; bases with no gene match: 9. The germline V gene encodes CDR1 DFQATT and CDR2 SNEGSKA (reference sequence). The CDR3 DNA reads TGCAGTGCCGAAGGTAGCGGGGTCGATGAGCAGTTCTTC. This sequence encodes CSAEGSGVDEQFF.

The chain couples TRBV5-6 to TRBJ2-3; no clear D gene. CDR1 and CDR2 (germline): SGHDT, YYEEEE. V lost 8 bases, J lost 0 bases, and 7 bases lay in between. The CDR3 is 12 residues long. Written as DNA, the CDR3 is TGTGCCAGTCAACAGAGCACAGATACGCAGTATTTT. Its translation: CASQQSTDTQYF.

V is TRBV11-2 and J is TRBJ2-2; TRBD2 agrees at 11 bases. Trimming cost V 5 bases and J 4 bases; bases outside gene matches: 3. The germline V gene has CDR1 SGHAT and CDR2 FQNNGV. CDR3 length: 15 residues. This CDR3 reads CASSLAGGPTGELFF. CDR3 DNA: TGTGCCAGCAGCCTAGCGGGAGGACCCACCGGGGAGCTGTTTTTT. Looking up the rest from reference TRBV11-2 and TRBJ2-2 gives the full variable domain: EAGVAQSPRYKIIEKRQSVAFWCNPISGHATLYWYQQILGQGPKLLIQFQNNGVVDDSQLPKDRFSAERLKGVDSTLKIQPAKLEDSAVYLCASSLAGGPTGELFFGEGSRLTVL.

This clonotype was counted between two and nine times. The CDR3 DNA sequence: TGTGCCAGCAGTGGGACAGGGGAGGAGTCCACTGAAGCTTTCTTT. Protein sequence: CASSGTGEESTEAFF. V and J are TRBV27 and TRBJ1-1; TRBD1 matches 10 bases. The CDR3 is made up of 15 amino acids. CDR1 is MNHEY, CDR2 SMNVEV, per germline (reference sequence). With 5 bases clipped from V and 4 bases from J, the junction kept 7 bases outside the gene matches.

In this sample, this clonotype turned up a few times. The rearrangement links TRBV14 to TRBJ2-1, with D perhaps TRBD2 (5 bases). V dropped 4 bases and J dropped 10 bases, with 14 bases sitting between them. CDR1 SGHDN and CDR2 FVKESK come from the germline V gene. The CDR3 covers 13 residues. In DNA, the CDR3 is TGTGCCAGCAGCCTTCACCCTAGCCGGGAGCAGTTCTTC. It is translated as CASSLHPSREQFF.

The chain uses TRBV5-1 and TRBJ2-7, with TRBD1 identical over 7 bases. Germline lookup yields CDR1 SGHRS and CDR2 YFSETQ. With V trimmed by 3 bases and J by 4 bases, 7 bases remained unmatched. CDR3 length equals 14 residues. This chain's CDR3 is CASSYRDSPYEQYF. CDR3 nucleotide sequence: TGCGCCAGCAGCTACCGGGACAGTCCATACGAGCAGTACTTC.

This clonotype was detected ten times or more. In nucleotides, the CDR3 is TGCAGTGCTAGAGAGGGAGAGATTCCAGTGGAGACCCAGTACTTC. Translation: CSAREGEIPVETQYF. V usage is TRBV20-1 and J usage is TRBJ2-5, with D possibly TRBD2 on 5 matching bases. Germline V gene data show CDR1 as DFQATT and CDR2 as SNEGSKA (reference sequence). The V and J ends lost 0 bases and 5 bases respectively, with 16 bases between them. The CDR3 has 15 amino acids.

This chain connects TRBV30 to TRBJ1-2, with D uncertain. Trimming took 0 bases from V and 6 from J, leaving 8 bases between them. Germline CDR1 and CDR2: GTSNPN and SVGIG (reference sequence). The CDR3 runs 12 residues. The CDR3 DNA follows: TGTGCCTGGAGTGTACCGGGCAATGGCTACACCTTC. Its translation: CAWSVPGNGYTF.

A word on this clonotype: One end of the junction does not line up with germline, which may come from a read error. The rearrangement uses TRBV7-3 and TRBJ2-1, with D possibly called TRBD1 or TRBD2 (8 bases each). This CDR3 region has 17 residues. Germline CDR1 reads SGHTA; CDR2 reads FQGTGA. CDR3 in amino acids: CASSLTGGLAGKNEQFF. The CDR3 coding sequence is TGTGCCAGCAGCCTAACAGGGGGTTTAGCGGGAAAGAATGAGCAGTTCTTC.

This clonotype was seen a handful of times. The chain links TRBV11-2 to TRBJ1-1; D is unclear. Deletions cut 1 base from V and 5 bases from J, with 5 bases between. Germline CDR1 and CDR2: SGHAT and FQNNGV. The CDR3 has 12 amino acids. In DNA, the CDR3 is TGTGCCAGCAGCTTAGTCCCTACTGAAGCTTTCTTT. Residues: CASSLVPTEAFF.

This CDR3 reads CASSTGQATETQYF. CDR3 sequence (DNA): TGTGCCAGCAGCACCGGACAGGCGACTGAGACCCAGTACTTC. The chain uses TRBV7-7 and TRBJ2-5, with TRBD1 matching 7 bases. The CDR3 has 14 amino acids. Germline CDR1 is SSHAT and CDR2 is FNYEAQ (reference sequence). Germline trimming cut 5 bases from V and 5 bases from J; bases unmatched to any gene: 8.